This T cell receptor beta chain was sequenced during a study of T cell responses to AZD1222 COVID-19 vaccine. General observations from the study: Breadth and depth of Spike-specific TCRs rose after two AZD1222 doses. A mostly white British donor set with more females was recruited, and clonal diversity was possibly underestimated. The peak T cell response came first, and repertoires were sampled only after it.

V gave up 5 bases and J gave up 8 bases, with 16 bases separating them. The CDR3 consists of 14 residues. The germline V gene has CDR1 MDHEN and CDR2 SYDVKM. Regarding this clone: Its antigen is currently unknown.

Second doses at about 4 or about 12 weeks were pooled. Produced via immunoSEQ multiplex PCR; TCRdb's table is partial and in-frame only. The sample includes about 150,000 clones, 87% of them seen just once. This chain uses TRBV28 with TRBJ1-5; tentatively, D is TRBD1 (6 bases). The source is an adult who received the AZD1222 COVID-19 vaccine. Source: peripheral blood, taken 28 days after the second AZD1222 dose. The CDR3: CASSVTGLQEPQHF. In nucleotides, the CDR3 is TGTGCCAGCAGTGTCACAGGGCTTCAAGAGCCCCAGCATTTT.